Sequencing of this T cell receptor beta chain was carried out in a study of neurological immune-mediated disorders. There are many counts of this clonotype. Its antigen is not known. The study's findings and limits: None of the CDR3 amino acid sequences found in expanded clones was shared across subjects. This suggests that the TCR-beta repertoires were private in all groups.

Germline V lookup: CDR1 SGHTA, CDR2 FQGNSA. The CDR3 sequence is 13 residues long. Trimming cost V 1 base and J 6 bases, with 10 bases left between them. Time point in this sample: longitudinal time-point 2. TCRdb re-called the 5' RACE reads with MiXCR, one entry per CDR3 protein. The sample consists of under 50,000 distinct CDR3 sequences, 13% of them appearing once. The TCR was taken from a male donor with HTLV-1-associated myelopathy (HAM/TSP). The source material was PBMCs. The chain couples TRBV7-2 to TRBJ2-7; D is unresolved. CDR3 region: CASSLEVEGEQYF. The CDR3 bases are TGTGCCAGCAGCTTAGAGGTGGAAGGCGAGCAGTACTTC. The full variable domain, its missing parts supplied by reference TRBV7-2 and TRBJ2-7, is GAGVSQSPSNKVTEKGKDVELRCDPISGHTALYWYRQSLGQGLEFLIYFQGNSAPDKSGLPSDRFSAERTGGSVSTLTIQRTQQEDSAVYLCASSLEVEGEQYFGPGTRLTVT.